What follows describes a single TCR beta chain. This sample is drawn from a study of T cells expressing NK-cell markers. The CDR3 extends over 15 amino acids. Germline CDR1 reads SGDLS; CDR2 reads YYNGEE. TCRdb re-called the 5' RACE reads; one entry per CDR3 protein, DNA not given. The record lists 400,000 to 550,000 distinct CDR3 sequences, of which the ten most abundant hold 7.3%. Sequencing used blood T cells: a sorted CD56 or NKG2C T cell subset, CD4+ or CD8+ T cells, or bulk PBMC T cells (not recorded which). The chain has TRBV9 and TRBJ2-5; TCRdb's assignment of TRBD1 cannot be checked, as there is no DNA. The sequence derives from a woman between 18 and 69 years old in good health. This chain's CDR3 is CASSAGTGPQETQYF.